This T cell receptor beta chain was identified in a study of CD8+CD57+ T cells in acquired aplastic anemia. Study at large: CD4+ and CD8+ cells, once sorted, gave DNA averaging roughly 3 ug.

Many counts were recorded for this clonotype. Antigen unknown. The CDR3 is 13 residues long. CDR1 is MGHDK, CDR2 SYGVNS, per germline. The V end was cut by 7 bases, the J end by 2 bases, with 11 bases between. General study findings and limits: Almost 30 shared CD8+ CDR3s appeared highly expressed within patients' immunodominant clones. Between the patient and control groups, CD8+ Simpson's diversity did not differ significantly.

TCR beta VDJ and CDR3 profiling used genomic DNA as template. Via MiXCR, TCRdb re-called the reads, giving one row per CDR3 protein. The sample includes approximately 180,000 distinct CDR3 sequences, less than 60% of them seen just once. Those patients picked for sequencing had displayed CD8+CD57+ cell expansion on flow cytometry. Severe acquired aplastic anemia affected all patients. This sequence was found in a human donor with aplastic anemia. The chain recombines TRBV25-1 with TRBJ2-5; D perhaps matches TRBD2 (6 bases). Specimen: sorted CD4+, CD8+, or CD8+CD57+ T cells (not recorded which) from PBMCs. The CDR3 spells CASTRDLQETQYF. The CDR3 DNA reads TGTGCCAGCACCCGGGACTTACAAGAGACCCAGTACTTC.